One and the same sample provided the 5 T cell receptor beta chains below, sequenced in a study of shared clonotypes between healthy human individuals. Data came from immunoSEQ multiplex PCR; TCRdb stores just in-frame clones and leaves some out. The table has around 600,000 clones, roughly 97% seen once. Material: naive CD4+ T cells sorted from blood. Specified subset: CD45RA+ positively selected. The receptors were sampled from a woman aged 25 to 39 in good health.

The rearrangement links TRBV19 to TRBJ1-5; TRBD1 matches 7 bases. This CDR3 spans 15 amino acids. With V trimmed by 6 bases and J by 0 bases, 5 bases remained unmatched. Germline assignment: CDR1 LNHDA and CDR2 SQIVND (reference sequence). The CDR3 sequence is CASSQTGYSNQPQHF. The CDR3 DNA reads as TGTGCCAGTAGCCAGACAGGGTATAGCAATCAGCCCCAGCATTTT. Full variable domain (outside the CDR3, taken from reference TRBV19 and TRBJ1-5): DGGITQSPKYLFRKEGQNVTLSCEQNLNHDAMYWYRQDPGQGLRLIYYSQIVNDFQKGDIAEGYSVSREKKESFPLTVTSAQKNPTAFYLCASSQTGYSNQPQHFGDGTRLSIL.

As concerns this clone: Other nucleotide sequences from this sample produce the same CDR3. The chain combines TRBV28 with TRBJ1-1, with D perhaps TRBD1 (5 bases). Germline CDR1 and CDR2: MDHEN and SYDVKM. The CDR3 contains 13 residues. V was pared by 4 bases and J by 4 bases, with 10 bases between. Here the CDR3 reads CASSSGQGTEAFF. CDR3 in DNA: TGTGCCAGCAGTTCGGGGCAGGGCACTGAAGCTTTCTTT.

The chain has TRBV5-6 and TRBJ1-1; 7 nucleotides line up with TRBD1. This CDR3 comprises 17 residues. Germline V gene sequence: CDR1 SGHDT, CDR2 YYEEEE. J was trimmed by 4 bases and V by 2 bases; bases with no gene match: 14. In nucleotides, the CDR3 is TGTGCCAGCAGCTTTTGGGTCAGGGGGAGGAGTGGCACTGAAGCTTTCTTT. It specifies CASSFWVRGRSGTEAFF.

V gene TRBV7-8 combines with J gene TRBJ2-3; 9 bases match TRBD1. Germline values: CDR1 SGHVS, CDR2 FQNEAQ. Losses at the gene ends were 4 bases for V and 1 base for J; bases not matched to a gene: 3. The CDR3 is made up of 15 amino acids. CDR3 coding DNA: TGTGCCAGCAGCTCTCGGACAGGGGGCACAGATACGCAGTATTTT. Translating it yields CASSSRTGGTDTQYF.

As DNA, the CDR3 is TGTGCCAGCAGGGGCGATCAAGAGACCCAGTACTTC. It specifies CASRGDQETQYF. The V call is TRBV2, the J call TRBJ2-5; D is unclear. Trimming pared 6 bases from V and 2 bases from J, leaving 7 bases between. The CDR3 sequence is 12 residues long. Germline CDR1 SNHLY, CDR2 FYNNEI.